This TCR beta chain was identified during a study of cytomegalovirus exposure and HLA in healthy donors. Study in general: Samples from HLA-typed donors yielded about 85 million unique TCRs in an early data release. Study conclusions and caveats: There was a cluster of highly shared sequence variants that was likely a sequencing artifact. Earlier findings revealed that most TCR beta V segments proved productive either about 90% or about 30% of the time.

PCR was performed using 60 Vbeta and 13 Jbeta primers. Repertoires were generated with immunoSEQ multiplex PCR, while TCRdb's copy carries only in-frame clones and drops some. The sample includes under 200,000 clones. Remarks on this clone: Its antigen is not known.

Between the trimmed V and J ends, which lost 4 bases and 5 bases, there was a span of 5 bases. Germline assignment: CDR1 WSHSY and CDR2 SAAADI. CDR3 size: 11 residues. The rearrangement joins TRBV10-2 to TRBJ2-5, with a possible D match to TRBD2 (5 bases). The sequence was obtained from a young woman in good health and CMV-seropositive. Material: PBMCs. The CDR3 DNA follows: TGCGCCAGCAGTGGGGAGGAGACCCAGTACTTC. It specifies CASSGEETQYF.